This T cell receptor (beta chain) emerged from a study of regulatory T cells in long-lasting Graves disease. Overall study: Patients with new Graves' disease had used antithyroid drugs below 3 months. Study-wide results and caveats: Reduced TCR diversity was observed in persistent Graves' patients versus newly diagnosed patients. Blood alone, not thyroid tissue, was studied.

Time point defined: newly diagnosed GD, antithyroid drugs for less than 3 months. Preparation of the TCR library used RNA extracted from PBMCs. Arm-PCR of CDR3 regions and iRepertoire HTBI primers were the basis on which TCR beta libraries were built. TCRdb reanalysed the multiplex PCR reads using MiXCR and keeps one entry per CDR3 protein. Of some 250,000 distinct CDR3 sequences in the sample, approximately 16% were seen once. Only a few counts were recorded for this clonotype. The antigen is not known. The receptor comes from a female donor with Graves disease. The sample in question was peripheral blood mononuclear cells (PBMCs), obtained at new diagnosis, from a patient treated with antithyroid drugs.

CDR3 coding DNA: TGTGCCAGCAGCGGAGCAGGGGGTTGGAACACTGAAGCTTTCTTT. This codes for CASSGAGGWNTEAFF. The chain has TRBV9 and TRBJ1-1; 7 bases match TRBD1. J lost 1 base, V lost 3 bases, and 6 bases had no gene match. There are 15 residues in the CDR3. From germline, CDR1 is SGDLS and CDR2 YYNGEE.